This TCR beta chain was captured in a study of blood T cells in healthy people across ages. The study's findings and limits: Age brought a roughly linear fall in TCR beta diversity measured per million T cells. It was the long-lived donors that had more naive CD4+ cells and higher diversity than aged donors.

Points on this clonotype: What it recognizes is unknown.

Per the germline V gene, CDR1 is SEHNR and CDR2 is FQNEAQ (reference sequence). The CDR3 contains 15 residues. The V and J ends lost 5 bases and 8 bases respectively, with 19 bases between them. The authors ran a second PCR of 7 to 11 cycles using a sample-barcoded 5' primer and a J-beta primer mix. TCRdb processed the 5' RACE reads anew with MiXCR; each CDR3 protein has one entry. The sample has about 970,000 distinct CDR3 sequences; around 54% are singletons. This sequence joins TRBV7-9 and TRBJ2-1; D might be TRBD2 (5 bases). The TCR sequence derives from a woman aged 55-70 years in good health. The source material was blood. CDR3 nucleotides: TGTGCCAGCAGCCTCAGGACTGGGCCGTTAGATGAGCAGTTCTTC. Residues: CASSLRTGPLDEQFF.